This T cell receptor (beta chain) was profiled in a study of T cell responses to AZD1222 COVID-19 vaccine. Study-level findings and limits: Rises in breadth and depth of Spike-specific TCRs came after two AZD1222 doses. The CD4 TCRs associated with vaccination extended across spike and predominated at 160-218 and 743-854.

With regard to this clone: Its target is unknown.

The repertoire was sequenced with immunoSEQ multiplex PCR; TCRdb's copy has only in-frame clones and lacks some. The sample has roughly 180,000 clones, around 90% seen once. V was pared by 4 bases and J by 1 base, with 14 bases between. This CDR3 is 16 amino acids long. Germline CDR1 and CDR2: SEHNR and FQNEAQ (reference sequence). The clonotype originates from an adult who received the AZD1222 COVID-19 vaccine. This sample comprised peripheral blood, obtained 28 days after the second AZD1222 dose. This rearrangement joins TRBV7-9 to TRBJ2-1; D not resolved. The CDR3 bases are TGTGCCAGCAGCTCGACCTTGAGAGGTTCCTACAATGAGCAGTTCTTC. Translating it yields CASSSTLRGSYNEQFF.